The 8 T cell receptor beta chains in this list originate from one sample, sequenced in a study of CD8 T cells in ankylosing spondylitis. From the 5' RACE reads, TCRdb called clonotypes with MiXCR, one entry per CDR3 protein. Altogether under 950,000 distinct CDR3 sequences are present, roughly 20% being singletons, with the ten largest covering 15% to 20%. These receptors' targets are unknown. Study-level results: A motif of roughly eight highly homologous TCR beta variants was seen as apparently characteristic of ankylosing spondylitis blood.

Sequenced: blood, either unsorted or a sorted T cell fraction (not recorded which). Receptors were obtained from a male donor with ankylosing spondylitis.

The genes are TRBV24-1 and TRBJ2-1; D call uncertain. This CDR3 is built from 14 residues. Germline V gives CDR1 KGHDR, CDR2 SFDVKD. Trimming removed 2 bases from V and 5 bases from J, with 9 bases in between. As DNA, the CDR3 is TGTGCCACCAGTGATTCCCCCGACAACAATGAGCAGTTCTTC. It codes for CATSDSPDNNEQFF.

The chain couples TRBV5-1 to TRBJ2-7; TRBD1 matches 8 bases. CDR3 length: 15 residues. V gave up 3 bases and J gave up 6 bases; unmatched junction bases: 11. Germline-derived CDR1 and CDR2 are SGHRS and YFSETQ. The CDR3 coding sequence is TGCGCCAGCAGCTCAGGGACAGGTCCCCTCGGCGAGCAGTACTTC. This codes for CASSSGTGPLGEQYF.

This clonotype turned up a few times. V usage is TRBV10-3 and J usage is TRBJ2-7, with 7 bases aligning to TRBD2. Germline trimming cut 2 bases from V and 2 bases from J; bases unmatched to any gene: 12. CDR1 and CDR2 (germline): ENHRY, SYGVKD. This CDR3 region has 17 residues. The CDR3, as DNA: TGTGCCATCAGTGAGACCCAGCCGGGACTACCTACCTACGAGCAGTACTTC. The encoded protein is CAISETQPGLPTYEQYF.

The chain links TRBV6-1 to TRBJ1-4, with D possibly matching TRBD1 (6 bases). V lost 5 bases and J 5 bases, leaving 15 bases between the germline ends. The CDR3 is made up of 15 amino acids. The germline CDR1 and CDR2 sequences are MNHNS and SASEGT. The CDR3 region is CASSPGGHKNEKLFF. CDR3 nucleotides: TGTGCCAGCAGTCCTGGGGGGCATAAAAATGAAAAACTGTTTTTT.

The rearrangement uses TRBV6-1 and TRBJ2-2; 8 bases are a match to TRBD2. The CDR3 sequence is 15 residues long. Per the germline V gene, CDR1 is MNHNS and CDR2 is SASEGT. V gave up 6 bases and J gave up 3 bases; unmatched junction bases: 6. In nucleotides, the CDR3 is TGTGCCAGCAGGCGAGGACTAGCTGACACCGGGGAGCTGTTTTTT. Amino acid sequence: CASRRGLADTGELFF.

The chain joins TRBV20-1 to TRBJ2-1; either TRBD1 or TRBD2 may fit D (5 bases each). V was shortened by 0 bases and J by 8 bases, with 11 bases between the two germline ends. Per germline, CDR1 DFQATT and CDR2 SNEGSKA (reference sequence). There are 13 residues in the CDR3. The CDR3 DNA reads TGCAGTGCTAGAGATTCGGGGCGCTATGAGCAGTTCTTC. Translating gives CSARDSGRYEQFF.

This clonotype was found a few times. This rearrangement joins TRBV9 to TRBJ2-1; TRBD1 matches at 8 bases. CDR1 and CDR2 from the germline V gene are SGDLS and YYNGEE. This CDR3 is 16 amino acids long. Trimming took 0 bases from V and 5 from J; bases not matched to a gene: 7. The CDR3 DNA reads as TGTGCCAGCAGCGTAGTTGGGGACAGGAATCACAATGAGCAGTTCTTC. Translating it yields CASSVVGDRNHNEQFF.

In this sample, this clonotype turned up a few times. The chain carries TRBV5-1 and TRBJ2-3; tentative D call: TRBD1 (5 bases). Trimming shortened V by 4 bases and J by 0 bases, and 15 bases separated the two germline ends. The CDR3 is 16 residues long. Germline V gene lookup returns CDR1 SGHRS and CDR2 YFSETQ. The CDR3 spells CASSTPREASTDTQYF. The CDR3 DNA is TGCGCCAGCAGCACCCCCAGGGAAGCGAGCACAGATACGCAGTATTTT.